Listed below are T cell receptor beta chains from one sample, sequenced in a study of cytomegalovirus exposure and HLA in healthy donors. Only in-frame clones appear in the TCRdb table, and some are missing; sequencing was by immunoSEQ multiplex PCR. Of about 100,000 clones in the sample, about 72% were seen once. Sequencing was performed on PBMCs. The receptors here all came from a woman aged 60-70 years in good health and CMV-seropositive. Each CDR3 is given without its conserved first and last residue. The order of the fields is V gene, J gene, CDR3 protein.

>TRBV30|TRBJ1-1
AWSVRVPNTEAF
>TRBV27|TRBJ1-2
ASRLTANYGYT
>TRBV2|TRBJ1-2
ASSRRQGGGYT
>TRBV9|TRBJ2-2
ASSGLAGDSGELF
>TRBV4-1|TRBJ1-6
ASSQDTGFGSPLH
>TRBV7-9|TRBJ2-2
ASSLLDLVYTGELF
>TRBV5-5|TRBJ1-1
ASSFTGGTEAF
>TRBV28|TRBJ2-7
ASSVTGPYEQY
>TRBV11-2|TRBJ2-7
ASSLLGGVTYEQY
>TRBV5-4|TRBJ1-2
ASTRGSGYT
>TRBV7-9|TRBJ1-1
ASSRWDSTLNTEAF
>TRBV7-3|TRBJ2-1
ASSRPGSSYNEQF
>TRBV18|TRBJ2-2
ASSGQQSAGELF
>TRBV6-1|TRBJ1-2
ASRDSGGYGYT
>TRBV30|TRBJ2-5
AWILSGRETQY
>TRBV7-3|TRBJ2-1
ASSSLGGNEQF
>TRBV9|TRBJ2-3
ASRPAGGPTDTQY
>TRBV5-1|TRBJ2-3
ASGFGQDADTQY
>TRBV6-1|TRBJ2-7
ASSEAGSSGEQY
>TRBV19|TRBJ1-2
ASSTSLLDRGYGYT
>TRBV9|TRBJ2-7
ASNNGLGSYEQY
>TRBV15|TRBJ1-5
ATSRGDRGSRNQPQH
>TRBV30|TRBJ2-7
AWTGVAGKVKY
>TRBV7-2|TRBJ2-7
ASSLSGSYEQY
>TRBV4-1|TRBJ2-2
ASSLGLAGVNTGELF
>TRBV29-1|TRBJ1-2
SVRLDRAAGYT
>TRBV5-6|TRBJ2-7
ASSLGGTNEQY
>TRBV5-8|TRBJ1-1
ASSLDRLEAF
>TRBV30|TRBJ1-1
AWSRRGAVRNTEAF
>TRBV30|TRBJ2-1
AWRKGLAVYNEQF
>TRBV6-1|TRBJ1-1
ASSEIQGRNTEAF
>TRBV7-9|TRBJ1-1
ASSQGLWNTEAF
>TRBV19|TRBJ2-5
ASSMTPTSRETQY
>TRBV5-1|TRBJ2-3
ASSFSGAGDTQY
>TRBV19|TRBJ2-1
ASSISAGSSGPYNEQF
>TRBV4-2|TRBJ2-5
ASSRSEEETQY
>TRBV7-9|TRBJ1-4
ASSSPGVREKLF
>TRBV7-3|TRBJ2-1
ASSLDRSWNEQF
>TRBV6-6|TRBJ1-1
ASSRTGNTEAF
>TRBV9|TRBJ2-3
ASSVGARGGTDTQY